This is a list of T cell receptor beta chains from one sample in a study of shared clonotypes between healthy human individuals. TCRdb's table, derived via immunoSEQ multiplex PCR, lists solely in-frame clones and lacks some. The sample carries millions of clones, just over 90% recorded once. The sample was naive CD8+ T cells from PBMCs. These receptors came from a man aged 18 to 29 in good health. Some clones in this sample may be carry-over from other donors' samples. Each CDR3 is given with its conserved first and last residue. The D gene is left open where the match is weak. Expanded clones are given a class, and other clones once, few, many or no size at all.

V gene	J gene	clone size	D gene	CDR3 protein	CDR3 DNA
TRBV6-1	TRBJ2-5	NA	NA	CASSEISWDPQETQYF	TGTGCCAGCAGTGAAATCAGTTGGGACCCGCAAGAGACCCAGTACTTC
TRBV5-5	TRBJ2-7	once	NA	CASSRDTGNYEQYF	TGTGCCAGCAGCCGTGATACAGGGAACTACGAGCAGTACTTC
TRBV7-8	TRBJ1-2	NA	TRBD1	CASSPRDRASGYTF	TGTGCCAGCAGCCCTCGGGACAGGGCAAGTGGCTACACCTTC
TRBV6-1	TRBJ2-7	NA	NA	CASSESRWGGDTYEQYF	TGTGCCAGCAGTGAAAGCCGGTGGGGCGGCGACACCTACGAGCAGTACTTC
TRBV25-1	TRBJ2-1	NA	TRBD2	CASSPSGRYYNEQFF	TGTGCCAGCAGTCCTAGCGGGAGGTACTACAATGAGCAGTTCTTC
TRBV19	TRBJ1-1	NA	NA	CASQILGPLNTEAFF	TGTGCCAGTCAGATTCTGGGACCACTTAACACTGAAGCTTTCTTT
TRBV4-1	TRBJ2-5	NA	TRBD1	CASSQESRTGVSETQYF	TGCGCCAGCAGCCAAGAATCCAGGACAGGAGTATCAGAGACCCAGTACTTC
TRBV5-1	TRBJ2-7	NA	NA	CASSLPASGPTYEQYF	TGCGCCAGCAGCTTGCCGGCGAGCGGACCAACCTACGAGCAGTACTTC
TRBV5-1	TRBJ2-1	NA	TRBD1	CASRGGQGAHNEQFF	TGCGCCAGCAGAGGGGGACAGGGGGCCCACAATGAGCAGTTCTTC
TRBV18	TRBJ2-5	NA	NA	CASSPGGAVGVDQETQYF	TGTGCCAGCTCACCCGGGGGAGCGGTTGGAGTTGACCAAGAGACCCAGTACTTC
TRBV9	TRBJ2-3	NA	NA	CASSPGRVDTQYF	TGTGCCAGCAGCCCAGGACGTGTCGATACGCAGTATTTT
TRBV6-5	TRBJ1-1	NA	NA	CASKAGMNTEAFF	TGTGCCAGCAAGGCAGGGATGAACACTGAAGCTTTCTTT
TRBV7-6	TRBJ2-1	NA	TRBD1	CASSQLTGGDYNEQFF	TGTGCCAGCAGCCAGCTGACAGGGGGGGACTACAATGAGCAGTTCTTC
TRBV19	TRBJ2-7	NA	TRBD1	CASSISGQGRGEQYF	TGTGCCAGTAGTATTTCGGGACAGGGTCGGGGCGAGCAGTACTTC
TRBV11-2	TRBJ1-2	NA	NA	CASSFTGSGYTF	TGTGCCAGCAGCTTTACAGGGAGTGGCTACACCTTC
TRBV9	TRBJ1-4	NA	NA	CASSVSGTTNEKLFF	TGTGCCAGCAGCGTCTCAGGGACAACTAATGAAAAACTGTTTTTT
TRBV28	TRBJ2-7	NA	NA	CASRRGLYEQYF	TGTGCCAGCAGGCGGGGGCTTTACGAGCAGTACTTC
TRBV7-3	TRBJ2-2	NA	TRBD1	CASSLTLAGGNTGELFF	TGTGCCAGCAGCTTAACACTGGCAGGGGGTAACACCGGGGAGCTGTTTTTT
TRBV29-1	TRBJ1-2	NA	NA	CSVAVNYGYTF	TGCAGCGTTGCCGTTAACTATGGCTACACCTTC
TRBV6-1	TRBJ2-7	NA	NA	CASSEPGVEQYF	TGTGCCAGCAGTGAACCTGGGGTCGAGCAGTACTTC
TRBV9	TRBJ2-1	NA	TRBD2	CASSSERGPYNEQFF	TGTGCCAGCAGCTCCGAGCGGGGACCCTACAATGAGCAGTTCTTC
TRBV27	TRBJ2-7	NA	NA	CASSFSTGTVSYEQYF	TGTGCCAGCAGTTTCTCAACCGGGACGGTCTCCTACGAGCAGTACTTC
TRBV7-3	TRBJ2-1	NA	NA	CASSREDYNEQFF	TGTGCCAGCAGCCGAGAGGACTACAATGAGCAGTTCTTC
TRBV7-7	TRBJ2-5	once	NA	CASSLWTVPPVETQYF	TGTGCCAGCAGCCTGTGGACCGTTCCACCGGTGGAGACCCAGTACTTC
TRBV9	TRBJ2-1	few	NA	CASSVSRHEQFF	TGTGCCAGCAGCGTATCCCGGCATGAGCAGTTCTTC
TRBV4-1	TRBJ2-7	few	NA	CASSQDPGAGEYF	TGCGCCAGCAGCCAAGACCCGGGGGCAGGGGAGTACTTC